This entry lists 19 T cell receptor beta chains sequenced from one sample in a study of regulatory T cells in long-lasting Graves disease. The sample's time point: persistent/refractory GD, antithyroid drugs over 5 years with positive TRAb. Scientists built the TCR library using RNA that was extracted from PBMCs. Investigators prepared the TCR beta libraries by applying iRepertoire HTBI primers and Arm-PCR of CDR3 regions. TCRdb analysed the multiplex PCR reads with MiXCR anew, one entry per CDR3 protein. The sample holds roughly 700,000 distinct CDR3 sequences, around 30% seen once. Specimen: peripheral blood mononuclear cells (PBMCs), collected when the disease was refractory, from a patient treated with antithyroid drugs. These receptors came from a female donor with Graves disease.

This clonotype has more than one count but fewer than ten. The chain carries TRBV30 and TRBJ2-7; 9 nucleotides line up with TRBD2. Losses at the gene ends were 3 bases for V and 3 bases for J; bases not matched to a gene: 3. Germline values: CDR1 GTSNPN, CDR2 SVGIG (reference sequence). The CDR3 has 13 amino acids. CDR3 sequence (DNA): TGTGCCTGGAGATCTAGCGGGAACTACGAGCAGTACTTC. Protein: CAWRSSGNYEQYF.

This sequence joins TRBV13 and TRBJ1-2, with TRBD1 matching 7 bases. The germline V gene has CDR1 PRHDT and CDR2 FYEKMQ (reference sequence). Trimming took 6 bases from V and 4 from J; bases not matched to a gene: 11. The CDR3 is 15 residues long. The CDR3: CASSEEGAPLYGYTF. CDR3 nucleotides: TGTGCCAGCAGTGAGGAGGGGGCGCCCCTCTATGGCTACACCTTC.

This clonotype was detected many times. The V gene is TRBV5-1, the J gene TRBJ2-7; TRBD1 agrees at 8 bases. The CDR3 totals 15 residues. The J segment lost 5 bases and the V segment lost 4 bases, leaving 11 bases of the junction unmatched. Germline CDR1 SGHRS, CDR2 YFSETQ. CDR3 sequence reads: CASSAYRDRINEQYF. CDR3 coding DNA: TGCGCCAGCAGCGCCTACCGGGACAGGATCAACGAGCAGTACTTC.

The chain links TRBV15 to TRBJ1-1; 8 nucleotides agree with TRBD1. Germline V CDR1 and CDR2: LNHNV, YYDKDF (reference sequence). The CDR3 length is 15 residues. With V trimmed by 1 base and J by 5 bases, 6 bases remained unmatched. The CDR3 region is CATSRGGQGWTEAFF. The CDR3, as DNA: TGTGCCACCAGCAGAGGTGGACAGGGATGGACTGAAGCTTTCTTT. Looking up the rest from reference TRBV15 and TRBJ1-1 gives the full variable domain: DAMVIQNPRYQVTQFGKPVTLSCSQTLNHNVMYWYQQKSSQAPKLLFHYYDKDFNNEADTPDNFQSRRPNTSFCFLDIRSPGLGDTAMYLCATSRGGQGWTEAFFGQGTRLTVV.

The V call is TRBV10-1, the J call TRBJ2-5; D may be TRBD2 (6 bases). CDR1 is WNHNN and CDR2 is SYGVQD in the germline V gene (reference sequence). The V gene lost 3 bases and the J gene lost 1 base, with 12 bases spanning the gap. This CDR3 has 15 residues. The DNA of the CDR3 is TGCGCCAGCAGTGATGGGGGGACCGGCCAAGAGACCCAGTACTTC. Protein product: CASSDGGTGQETQYF.

Only a few counts were recorded for this clonotype. V and J are TRBV20-1 and TRBJ2-7; D unclear. The germline CDR1 and CDR2 sequences are DFQATT and SNEGSKA (reference sequence). Trimming pared 5 bases from V and 2 bases from J, leaving 4 bases between. There are 10 residues in the CDR3. CDR3 nucleotides: TGCAGTGCTCGCCCCTACGAGCAGTACTTC. It is translated as CSARPYEQYF.

The rearrangement links TRBV20-1 to TRBJ1-4, with 7 bases that match TRBD1. CDR3 length: 15 amino acids. Germline trimming cut 0 bases from V and 7 bases from J; bases unmatched to any gene: 8. Per the germline V gene, CDR1 is DFQATT and CDR2 is SNEGSKA (reference sequence). CDR3 region: CSARDQGGWAEKLFF. The CDR3 DNA follows: TGCAGTGCTAGAGATCAGGGGGGATGGGCTGAAAAACTGTTTTTT.

This CDR3 is CASSDWDKSYEQYF. CDR3 DNA: TGTGCCAGCAGTGATTGGGACAAGAGCTACGAGCAGTACTTC. The J gene is TRBJ2-7, the V gene TRBV6-1; D perhaps matches TRBD1 (6 bases). CDR1 MNHNS and CDR2 SASEGT come from the germline V gene. The V end lost 3 bases, the J end lost 3 bases, and 12 bases lay between the germline ends. The CDR3 loop spans 14 amino acids.

The chain joins TRBV20-1 to TRBJ1-3; 12 bases map to TRBD1. The ends lost 5 bases at V and 8 bases at J; junction bases unmatched: 7. Per the germline V gene, CDR1 is DFQATT and CDR2 is SNEGSKA (reference sequence). The CDR3 is 14 amino acids. The CDR3 sequence: CSAFTGTGGDTIYF. Here the CDR3 DNA reads TGCAGTGCTTTTACCGGGACAGGGGGCGACACCATATATTTT.

The rearrangement links TRBV18 to TRBJ2-3; 10 bases match TRBD1. Germline assignment: CDR1 KGHSH and CDR2 LQKENI. There are 15 residues in the CDR3. J gave up 3 bases and V 4 bases, and 4 bases lay outside the gene matches. CDR3 nucleotides: TGTGCCAGCTCACTCCGGGACAGGGGAACAGATACGCAGTATTTT. This encodes CASSLRDRGTDTQYF. Together with reference TRBV18 and TRBJ2-3, the CDR3 gives the full variable domain: NAGVMQNPRHLVRRRGQEARLRCSPMKGHSHVYWYRQLPEEGLKFMVYLQKENIIDESGMPKERFSAEFPKEGPSILRIQQVVRGDSAAYFCASSLRDRGTDTQYFGPGTRLTVL.

V and J are TRBV28 and TRBJ2-1; D is uncertain. CDR3 length equals 13 residues. Germline lookup yields CDR1 MDHEN and CDR2 SYDVKM. V gave up 3 bases and J gave up 6 bases, with 9 bases separating them. The CDR3 loop is CASSFGQINEQFF. The CDR3 DNA sequence: TGTGCCAGCAGTTTCGGCCAGATCAATGAGCAGTTCTTC.

V is TRBV29-1 and J is TRBJ2-3; no clear D. Germline V CDR1 and CDR2: SQVTM, ANQGSEA. The CDR3 consists of 13 residues. The V gene lost 3 bases and the J gene lost 0 bases, with 7 bases spanning the gap. In DNA, the CDR3 is TGCAGCGTTGATGACGAAAGCACAGATACGCAGTATTTT. Translating gives CSVDDESTDTQYF.

The sample holds many counts of this clonotype. The rearrangement uses TRBV3-1 and TRBJ2-4; no firm D call. The length of the CDR3 is 11 residues. Trimming shortened V by 6 bases and J by 5 bases, and 5 bases separated the two germline ends. Germline lookup yields CDR1 LGHDT and CDR2 YNNKEL (reference sequence). DNA for the CDR3: TGTGCCAGCAGTACAGAAAACATTCAGTACTTC. Protein: CASSTENIQYF.

This clonotype was recorded a few times. The chain combines TRBV5-1 with TRBJ1-1, with TRBD1 matching over 9 bases. The V segment lost 7 bases and the J segment 4 bases; nucleotides outside the gene matches: 8. Germline values: CDR1 SGHRS, CDR2 YFSETQ. The CDR3 sequence is 14 residues long. The CDR3 loop reads CASARGQGSTEAFF. The CDR3 DNA reads TGCGCCAGCGCCCGGGGACAGGGCTCCACTGAAGCTTTCTTT.

This clonotype was counted a few times. This chain connects TRBV19 to TRBJ1-2; D uncertain. There are 14 residues in the CDR3. The V gene's germline CDR1 is LNHDA and CDR2 SQIVND (reference sequence). V was shortened by 2 bases and J by 2 bases, with 9 bases between the two germline ends. CDR3 DNA sequence: TGTGCCAGTAGTATAACAGAGGACAACTATGGCTACACCTTC. Translation gives CASSITEDNYGYTF.

Details on this clonotype: Germline is not matched at one junction end, which may reflect a read error. The chain joins TRBV27 to TRBJ2-7; 11 bases line up with TRBD2. The CDR3 contains 14 residues. The germline V gene has CDR1 MNHEY and CDR2 SMNVEV (reference sequence). The chain's CDR3 is CASSMTSGTYGQYF. Here the CDR3 DNA reads TGTGCCAGCAGTATGACTAGCGGGACTTACGGGCAGTACTTC.

This clonotype was counted a few times. This chain uses TRBV3-1 with TRBJ1-3, with unresolved D. This CDR3 is built from 17 residues. Germline V gives CDR1 LGHDT, CDR2 YNNKEL (reference sequence). Trimming took 1 base from V and 0 from J, leaving 13 bases between them. This CDR3 reads CASSQAAGLNSGNTIYF. CDR3 coding DNA: TGTGCCAGCAGCCAAGCTGCTGGGCTTAACTCTGGAAACACCATATATTTT.

The gene calls are TRBV28 and TRBJ1-1; 7 bases align to TRBD1. CDR1 MDHEN and CDR2 SYDVKM come from the germline V gene. The CDR3 loop spans 13 amino acids. The ends lost 2 bases at V and 6 bases at J; junction bases unmatched: 3. For the CDR3, the DNA is TGTGCCAGCAGTTTACCGGGACAGCCTGAAGCTTTCTTT. Its protein is CASSLPGQPEAFF.

This clonotype was counted only a few times. J is TRBJ2-7 and V is TRBV7-6; D is perhaps TRBD2 (6 bases). The V and J ends lost 5 bases and 4 bases respectively, with 15 bases between them. The germline V gene encodes CDR1 SGHVS and CDR2 FNYEAQ. The CDR3 runs 14 residues. For the CDR3, the DNA is TGTGCCAGCAGCGCCGCCCTGGGAGGATACGAGCAGTACTTC. Translated: CASSAALGGYEQYF. Variable domain in full (rest from reference TRBV7-6 and TRBJ2-7): GAGVSQSPRYKVTKRGQDVALRCDPISGHVSLYWYRQALGQGPEFLTYFNYEAQQDKSGLPNDRFSAERPEGSISTLTIQRTEQRDSAMYRCASSAALGGYEQYFGPGTRLTVT.